This T cell receptor beta chain is drawn from a study of cytomegalovirus exposure and HLA in healthy donors. At the level of the study: The roughly 120 validation repertoires used the same platform as the approximately 700 first-cohort repertoires (as reported by a later analysis). Study-level points and caveats: It was found in a later analysis that first-cohort TCR clusters tended to co-occur in the 95 to 150 validation repertoires. Testing in vitro showed three CMV-associated chains specific for CMV antigens.

Germline-derived CDR1 and CDR2 are LNHDA and SQIVND (reference sequence). The CDR3 loop spans 13 amino acids. The V and J ends lost 4 bases and 5 bases, in that order; junction bases with no gene match: 3. In the case of this clone: Its antigen is currently unknown.

Assay: immunoSEQ multiplex PCR; the TCRdb copy retains only in-frame clones and omits some. The repertoire holds about 220,000 clones, with around nine tenths as singletons. V gene TRBV19 combines with J gene TRBJ1-1; TRBD1 matches at 8 bases. The origin of this receptor is a young woman in good health and CMV-seronegative. The sample was PBMCs. This chain's CDR3 is CASSRTGRTEAFF. CDR3 in DNA: TGTGCCAGTAGTAGGACAGGGAGGACTGAAGCTTTCTTT.